Here is one T cell receptor beta chain with its context. These data are taken from a study of blood T cell repertoires in COVID-19. The overall study: COVID-19 samples collected from the United States, Italy and Spain covered acute and convalescent phases.

The CDR3 loop spans 17 amino acids. The germline V and J ends were trimmed by 1 base and 8 bases, with 23 bases remaining between them. Germline loops: CDR1 SGHTA, CDR2 FQGNSA. The repertoire was sequenced with immunoSEQ multiplex PCR; TCRdb's copy has only in-frame clones and lacks some. The sample carries about 170,000 clones, 60% to 85% recorded once. The clonotype comes from a man in his 60s with acute or convalescent COVID-19. The material sequenced was peripheral blood. This chain uses TRBV7-2 with TRBJ1-2; TRBD1 is a possible D gene (5 bases). The CDR3 region has the DNA TGTGCCAGCAGCTTAGGAGAATGGGAGGGGTTACCGACCGGCTACACCTTC. This codes for CASSLGEWEGLPTGYTF.